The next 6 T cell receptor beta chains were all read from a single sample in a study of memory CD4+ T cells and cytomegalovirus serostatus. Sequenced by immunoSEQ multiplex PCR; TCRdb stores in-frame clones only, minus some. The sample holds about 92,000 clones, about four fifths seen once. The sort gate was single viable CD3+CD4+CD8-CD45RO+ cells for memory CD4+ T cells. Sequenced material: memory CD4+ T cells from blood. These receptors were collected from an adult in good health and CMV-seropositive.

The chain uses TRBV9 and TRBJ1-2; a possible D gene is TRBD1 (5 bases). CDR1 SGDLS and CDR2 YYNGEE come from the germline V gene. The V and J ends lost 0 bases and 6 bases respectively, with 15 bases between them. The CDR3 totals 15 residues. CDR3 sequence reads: CASSVEVRGVDGYTF. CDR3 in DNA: TGTGCCAGCAGCGTAGAGGTCCGGGGGGTAGATGGCTACACCTTC. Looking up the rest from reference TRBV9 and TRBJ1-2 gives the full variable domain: DSGVTQTPKHLITATGQRVTLRCSPRSGDLSVYWYQQSLDQGLQFLIQYYNGEERAKGNILERFSAQQFPDLHSELNLSSLELGDSALYFCASSVEVRGVDGYTFGSGTRLTVV.

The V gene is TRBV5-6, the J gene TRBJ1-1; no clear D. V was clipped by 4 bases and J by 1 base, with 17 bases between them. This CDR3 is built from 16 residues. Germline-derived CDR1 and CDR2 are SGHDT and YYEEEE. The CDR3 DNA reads TGTGCCAGCAGCCTTGTCCCTGGTGGGGAGAACACTGAAGCTTTCTTT. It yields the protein CASSLVPGGENTEAFF.

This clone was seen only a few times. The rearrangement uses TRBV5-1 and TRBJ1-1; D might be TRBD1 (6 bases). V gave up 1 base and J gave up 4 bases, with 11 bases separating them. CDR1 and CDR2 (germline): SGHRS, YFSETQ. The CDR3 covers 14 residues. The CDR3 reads CASSLQGLRTEAFF. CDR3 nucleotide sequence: TGCGCCAGCAGCTTGCAGGGGCTGCGCACTGAAGCTTTCTTT.

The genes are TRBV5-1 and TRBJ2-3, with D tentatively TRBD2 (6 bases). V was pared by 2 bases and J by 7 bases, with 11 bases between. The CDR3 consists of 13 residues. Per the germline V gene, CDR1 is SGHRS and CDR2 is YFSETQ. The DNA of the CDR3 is TGCGCCAGCAGCTTAGGAGGGTGGAATACGCAGTATTTT. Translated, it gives CASSLGGWNTQYF.

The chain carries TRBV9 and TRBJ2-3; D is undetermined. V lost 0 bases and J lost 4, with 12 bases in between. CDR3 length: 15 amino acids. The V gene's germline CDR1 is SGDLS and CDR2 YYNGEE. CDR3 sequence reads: CASSVALISADTQYF. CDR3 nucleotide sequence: TGTGCCAGCAGCGTAGCGCTGATCTCGGCAGATACGCAGTATTTT.

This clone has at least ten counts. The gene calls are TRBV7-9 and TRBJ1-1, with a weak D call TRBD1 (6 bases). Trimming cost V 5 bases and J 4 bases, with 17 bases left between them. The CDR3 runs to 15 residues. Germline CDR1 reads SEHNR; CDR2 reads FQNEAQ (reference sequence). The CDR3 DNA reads TGTGCCAGCAGCGCAAGACAGGCTAGTGGCACTGAAGCTTTCTTT. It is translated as CASSARQASGTEAFF.